Described below is a single T cell receptor (beta chain) sequence and its context. The assay was immunoSEQ multiplex PCR, and TCRdb's table has in-frame clones only and misses some. The sample holds about 93,000 clones, 95% seen once. This sample was included in a study of technical replicates of blood from several donors. The V gene end was trimmed by 10 bases and the J gene end by 3 bases; junction bases not matched to a gene: 5. CDR3 length: 13 amino acids. Germline CDR1 reads LNHDA; CDR2 reads SQIVND (reference sequence). Sequenced material: T cells isolated from PBMCs. The receptor's source is a human donor in good health. The V call is TRBV19, the J call TRBJ2-3; 9 nucleotides agree with TRBD1. CDR3 loop: CATRQGVTDTQYF. CDR3 nucleotide sequence: TGTGCCACCAGACAGGGGGTGACAGATACGCAGTATTTT. Full variable domain (rest looked up from reference TRBV19 and TRBJ2-3): DGGITQSPKYLFRKEGQNVTLSCEQNLNHDAMYWYRQDPGQGLRLIYYSQIVNDFQKGDIAEGYSVSREKKESFPLTVTSAQKNPTAFYLCATRQGVTDTQYFGPGTRLTVL.